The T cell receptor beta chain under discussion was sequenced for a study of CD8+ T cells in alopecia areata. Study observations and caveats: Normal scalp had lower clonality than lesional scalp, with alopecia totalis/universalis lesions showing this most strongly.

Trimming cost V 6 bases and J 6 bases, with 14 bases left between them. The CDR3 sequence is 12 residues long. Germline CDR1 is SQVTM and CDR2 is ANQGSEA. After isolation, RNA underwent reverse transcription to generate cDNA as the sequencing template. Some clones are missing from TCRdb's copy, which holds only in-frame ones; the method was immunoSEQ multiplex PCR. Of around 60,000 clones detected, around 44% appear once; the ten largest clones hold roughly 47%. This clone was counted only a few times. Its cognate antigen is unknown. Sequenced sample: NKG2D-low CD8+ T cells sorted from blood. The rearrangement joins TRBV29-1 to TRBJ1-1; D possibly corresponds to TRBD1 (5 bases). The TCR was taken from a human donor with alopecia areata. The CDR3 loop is CSVGQGAAEAFF. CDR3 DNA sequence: TGCAGCGTGGGGCAGGGTGCCGCTGAAGCTTTCTTT.